This TCR beta chain was identified in a study of CD8 T cells in ankylosing spondylitis. General observations from the study: Characteristic of ankylosing spondylitis blood, it appeared, was a TCR beta motif comprising eight highly homologous variants. Clones tied to disease were said to be significantly enriched in matched ankylosing spondylitis synovial fluid.

Trimming shortened V by 2 bases and J by 7 bases, and 6 bases separated the two germline ends. This CDR3 is built from 11 residues. In germline, CDR1 is SGHAT, CDR2 FQNNGV. Details on this clonotype: What it binds is unknown.

Construction of TCR beta libraries was performed using quantitative 5'-RACE with molecular barcodes. TCRdb re-derived calls from the 5' RACE reads in MiXCR, one entry per CDR3 protein. The sample shows a few hundred thousand distinct CDR3 sequences, approximately 11% of them seen only once. Specimen: blood, either unsorted or a sorted T cell fraction (not recorded which). This TCR came from a male donor with ankylosing spondylitis. This sequence joins TRBV11-2 and TRBJ2-7; no definite D call. The CDR3 sequence is CASSLIAEQYF. CDR3 nucleotides: TGTGCCAGCAGCTTAATCGCGGAGCAGTACTTC.